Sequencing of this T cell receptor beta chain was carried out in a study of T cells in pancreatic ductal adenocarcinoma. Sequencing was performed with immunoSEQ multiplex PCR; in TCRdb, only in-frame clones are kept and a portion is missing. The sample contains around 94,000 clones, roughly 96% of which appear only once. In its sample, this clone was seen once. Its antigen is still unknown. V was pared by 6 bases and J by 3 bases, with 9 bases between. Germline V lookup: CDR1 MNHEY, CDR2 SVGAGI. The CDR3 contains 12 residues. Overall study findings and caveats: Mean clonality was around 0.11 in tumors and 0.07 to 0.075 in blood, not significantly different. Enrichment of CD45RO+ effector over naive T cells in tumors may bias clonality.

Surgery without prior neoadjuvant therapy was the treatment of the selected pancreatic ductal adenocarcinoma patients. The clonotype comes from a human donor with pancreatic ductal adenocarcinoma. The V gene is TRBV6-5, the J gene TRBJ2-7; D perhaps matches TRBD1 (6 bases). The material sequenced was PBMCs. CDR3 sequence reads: CASSPTGYEQYF. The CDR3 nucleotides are TGTGCCAGCAGCCCGACAGGCTACGAGCAGTACTTC.